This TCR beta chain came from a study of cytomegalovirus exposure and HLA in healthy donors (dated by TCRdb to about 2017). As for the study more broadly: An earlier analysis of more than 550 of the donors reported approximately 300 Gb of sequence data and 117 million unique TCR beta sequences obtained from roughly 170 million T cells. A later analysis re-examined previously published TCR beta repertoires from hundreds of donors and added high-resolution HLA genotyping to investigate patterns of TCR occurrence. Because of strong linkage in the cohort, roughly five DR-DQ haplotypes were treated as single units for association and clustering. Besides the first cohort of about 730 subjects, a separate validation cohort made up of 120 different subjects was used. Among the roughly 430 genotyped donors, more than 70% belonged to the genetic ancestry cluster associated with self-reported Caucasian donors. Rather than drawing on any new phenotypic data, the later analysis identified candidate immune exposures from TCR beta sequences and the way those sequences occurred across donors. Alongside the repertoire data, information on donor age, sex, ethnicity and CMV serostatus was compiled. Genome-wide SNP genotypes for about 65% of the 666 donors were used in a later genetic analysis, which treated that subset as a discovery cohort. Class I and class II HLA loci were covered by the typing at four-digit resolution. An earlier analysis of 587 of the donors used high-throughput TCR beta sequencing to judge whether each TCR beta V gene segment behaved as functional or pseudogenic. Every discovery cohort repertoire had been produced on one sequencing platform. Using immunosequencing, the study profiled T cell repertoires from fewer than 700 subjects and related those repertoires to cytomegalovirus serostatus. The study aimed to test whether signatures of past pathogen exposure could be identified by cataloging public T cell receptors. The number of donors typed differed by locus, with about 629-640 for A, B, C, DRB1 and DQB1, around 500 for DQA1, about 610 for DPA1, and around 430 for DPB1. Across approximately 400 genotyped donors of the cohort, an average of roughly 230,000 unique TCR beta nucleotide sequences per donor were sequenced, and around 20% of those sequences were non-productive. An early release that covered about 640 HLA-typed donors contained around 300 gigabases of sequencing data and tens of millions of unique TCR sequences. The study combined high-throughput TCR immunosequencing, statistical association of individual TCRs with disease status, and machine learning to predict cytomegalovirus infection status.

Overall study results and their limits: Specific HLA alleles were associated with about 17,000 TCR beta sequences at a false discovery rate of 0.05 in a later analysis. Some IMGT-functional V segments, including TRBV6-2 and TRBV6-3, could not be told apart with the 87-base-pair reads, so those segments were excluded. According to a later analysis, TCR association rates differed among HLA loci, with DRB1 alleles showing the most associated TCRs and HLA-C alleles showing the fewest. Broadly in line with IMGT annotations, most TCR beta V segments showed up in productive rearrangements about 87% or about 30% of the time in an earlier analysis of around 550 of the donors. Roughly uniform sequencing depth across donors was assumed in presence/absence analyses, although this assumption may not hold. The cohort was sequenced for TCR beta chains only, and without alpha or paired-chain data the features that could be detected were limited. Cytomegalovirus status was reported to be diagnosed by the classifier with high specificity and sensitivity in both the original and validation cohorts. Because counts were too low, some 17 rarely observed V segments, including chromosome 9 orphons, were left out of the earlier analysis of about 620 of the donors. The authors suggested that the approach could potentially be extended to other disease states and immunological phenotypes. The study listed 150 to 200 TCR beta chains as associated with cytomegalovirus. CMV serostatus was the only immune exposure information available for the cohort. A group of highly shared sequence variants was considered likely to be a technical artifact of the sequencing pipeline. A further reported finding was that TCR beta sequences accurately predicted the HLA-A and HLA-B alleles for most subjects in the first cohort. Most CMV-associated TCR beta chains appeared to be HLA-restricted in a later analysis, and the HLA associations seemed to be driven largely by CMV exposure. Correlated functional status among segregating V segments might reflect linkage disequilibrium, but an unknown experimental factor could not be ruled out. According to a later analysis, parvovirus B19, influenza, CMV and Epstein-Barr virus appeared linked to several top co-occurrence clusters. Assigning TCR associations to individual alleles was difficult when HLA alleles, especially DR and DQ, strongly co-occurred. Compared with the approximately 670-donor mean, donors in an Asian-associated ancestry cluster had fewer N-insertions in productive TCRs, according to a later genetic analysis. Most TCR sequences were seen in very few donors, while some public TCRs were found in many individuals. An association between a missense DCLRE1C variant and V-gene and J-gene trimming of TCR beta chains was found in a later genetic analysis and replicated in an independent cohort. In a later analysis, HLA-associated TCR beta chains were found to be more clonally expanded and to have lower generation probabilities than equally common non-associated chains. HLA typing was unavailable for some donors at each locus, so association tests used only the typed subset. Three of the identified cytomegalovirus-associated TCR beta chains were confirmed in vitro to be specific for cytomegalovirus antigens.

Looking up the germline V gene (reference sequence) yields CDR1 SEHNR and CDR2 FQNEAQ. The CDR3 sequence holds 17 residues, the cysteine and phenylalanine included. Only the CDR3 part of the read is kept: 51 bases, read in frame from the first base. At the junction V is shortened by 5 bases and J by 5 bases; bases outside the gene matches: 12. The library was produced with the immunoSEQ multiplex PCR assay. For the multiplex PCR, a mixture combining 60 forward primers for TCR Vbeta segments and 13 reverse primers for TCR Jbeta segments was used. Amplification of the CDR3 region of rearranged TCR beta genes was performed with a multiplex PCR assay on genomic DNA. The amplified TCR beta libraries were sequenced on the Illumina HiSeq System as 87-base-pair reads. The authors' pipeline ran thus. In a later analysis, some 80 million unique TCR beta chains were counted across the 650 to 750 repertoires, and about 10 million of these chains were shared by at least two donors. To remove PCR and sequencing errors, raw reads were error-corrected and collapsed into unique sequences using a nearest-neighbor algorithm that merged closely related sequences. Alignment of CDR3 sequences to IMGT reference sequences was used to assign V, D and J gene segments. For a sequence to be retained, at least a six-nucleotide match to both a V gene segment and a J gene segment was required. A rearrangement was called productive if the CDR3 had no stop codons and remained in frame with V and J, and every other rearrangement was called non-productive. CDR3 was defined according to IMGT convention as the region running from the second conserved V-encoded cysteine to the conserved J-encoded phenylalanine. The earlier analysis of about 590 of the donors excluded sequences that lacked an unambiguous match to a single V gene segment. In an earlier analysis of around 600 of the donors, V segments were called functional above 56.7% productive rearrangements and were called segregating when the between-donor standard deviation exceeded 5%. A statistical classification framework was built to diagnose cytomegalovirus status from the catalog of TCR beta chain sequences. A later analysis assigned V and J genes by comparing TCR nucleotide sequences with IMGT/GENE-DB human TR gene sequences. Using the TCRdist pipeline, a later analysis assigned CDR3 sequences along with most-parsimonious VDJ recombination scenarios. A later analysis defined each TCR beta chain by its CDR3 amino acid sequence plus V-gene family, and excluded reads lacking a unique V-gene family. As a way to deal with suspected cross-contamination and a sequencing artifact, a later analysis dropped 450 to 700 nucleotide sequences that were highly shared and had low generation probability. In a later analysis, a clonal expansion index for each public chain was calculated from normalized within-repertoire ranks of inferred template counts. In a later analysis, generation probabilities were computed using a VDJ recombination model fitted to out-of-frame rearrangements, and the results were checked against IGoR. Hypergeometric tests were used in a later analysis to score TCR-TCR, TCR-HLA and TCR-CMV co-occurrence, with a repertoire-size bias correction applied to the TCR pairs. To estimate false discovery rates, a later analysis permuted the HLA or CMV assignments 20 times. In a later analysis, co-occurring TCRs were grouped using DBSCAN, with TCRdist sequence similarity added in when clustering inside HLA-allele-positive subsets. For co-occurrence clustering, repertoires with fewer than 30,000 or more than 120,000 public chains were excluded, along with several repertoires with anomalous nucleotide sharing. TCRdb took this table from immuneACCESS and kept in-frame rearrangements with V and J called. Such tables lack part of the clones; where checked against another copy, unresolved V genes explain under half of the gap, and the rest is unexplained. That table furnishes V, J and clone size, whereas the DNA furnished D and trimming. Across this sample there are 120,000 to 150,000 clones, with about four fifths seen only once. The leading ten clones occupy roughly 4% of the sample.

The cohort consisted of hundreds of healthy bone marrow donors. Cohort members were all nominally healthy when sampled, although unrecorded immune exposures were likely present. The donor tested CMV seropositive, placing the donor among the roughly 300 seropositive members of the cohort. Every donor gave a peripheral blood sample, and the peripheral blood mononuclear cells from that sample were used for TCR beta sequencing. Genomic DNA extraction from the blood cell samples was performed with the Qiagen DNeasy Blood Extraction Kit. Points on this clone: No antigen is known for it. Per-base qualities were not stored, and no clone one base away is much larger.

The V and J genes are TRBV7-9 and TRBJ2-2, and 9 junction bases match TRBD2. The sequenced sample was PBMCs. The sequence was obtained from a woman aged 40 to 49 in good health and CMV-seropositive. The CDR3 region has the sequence CASSQAIAGVWTGELFF. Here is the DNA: TGTGCCAGCAGCCAGGCAATAGCGGGAGTATGGACCGGGGAGCTGTTTTTT.